This T cell receptor beta chain was captured in a study of cytomegalovirus exposure and HLA in healthy donors. On the study more broadly: For the approximately 390 genotyped donors, about 81% fell within the Caucasian-associated ancestry cluster. Regarding the study as a whole: In a later analysis, V- and J-gene trimming of beta chains associated with a DCLRE1C missense variant, replicated independently. CMV serostatus was the sole immune exposure information available.

This clone has more than one count but fewer than ten. No antigen is known for it. The V gene end was trimmed by 6 bases and the J gene end by 4 bases; junction bases not matched to a gene: 9. The CDR3 is 15 residues long. Germline lookup yields CDR1 MNHEY and CDR2 SVGAGI. Donors had nominal health at sampling but likely had unrecorded immune exposures. This PCR relied on a set of 60 Vbeta primers and 13 Jbeta primers. Repertoires were generated with immunoSEQ multiplex PCR, while TCRdb's copy carries only in-frame clones and drops some. This sample carries about 18,000 clones, roughly 70% of them seen once, and the ten largest clones take around 3.4%.

This receptor was taken from a young man in good health and CMV-seronegative. V gene TRBV6-5 combines with J gene TRBJ1-2; TRBD1 aligns across 9 bases. Material: PBMCs. The CDR3 here is CASSKPAGQGYGYTF. The CDR3 DNA reads TGTGCCAGCAGCAAACCGGCGGGACAGGGCTATGGCTACACCTTC.